These T cell receptor beta chains were read from a single sample in a study of T cell responses to AZD1222 COVID-19 vaccine. Some clones are missing from TCRdb's copy, which holds only in-frame ones; the method was immunoSEQ multiplex PCR. The sample has 95,000 to 100,000 clones; 65% to 85% are singletons. The sequenced sample was peripheral blood, obtained 28 days after the second AZD1222 dose. These receptors all come from an adult who received the AZD1222 COVID-19 vaccine. Both conserved end residues are part of each CDR3. The D gene is left open where the match is weak. Rows may omit the clone size; those that give it use once, few, many or a size class.

v_gene,j_gene,d_gene,abundance,CDR3aa,CDR3nt
TRBV3-1/TRBV3-2,TRBJ2-1,-,-,CASRGRDSMEFF,TGTGCCAGCAGGGGAAGGGACTCAATGGAGTTCTTC
TRBV4-2,TRBJ2-7,-,few,CASSQVGHEQYF,TGTGCCAGCAGCCAAGTGGGGCACGAGCAGTACTTC
TRBV4-1,TRBJ1-3,-,-,CASSSVGNTIYF,TGCGCCAGCAGCAGCGTTGGAAACACCATATATTTT
TRBV2,TRBJ1-1,TRBD1,-,CASSELATGRTEAFF,TGTGCCAGCAGTGAATTAGCGACAGGGAGGACTGAAGCTTTCTTT
TRBV7-9,TRBJ2-7,-,-,CASSASGPGGQYF,TGTGCCAGCAGCGCCTCGGGCCCCGGCGGGCAGTACTTC
TRBV7-2,TRBJ1-1,TRBD1,-,CASSFRDRTSEAFF,TGTGCCAGCAGCTTCCGGGACAGGACCAGTGAAGCTTTCTTT
TRBV10-3,TRBJ2-7,TRBD2,-,CAITLGASGGRISYEQYF,TGTGCCATCACTTTGGGGGCTAGCGGGGGGCGAATCTCCTACGAGCAGTACTTC
TRBV24-1,TRBJ2-5,-,-,CATSEKGPETQYF,TGTGCCACCAGTGAAAAGGGTCCGGAGACCCAGTACTTC
TRBV6-1,TRBJ2-2,-,-,CASSEYTGELFF,TGTGCCAGCAGTGAATACACCGGGGAGCTGTTTTTT
TRBV29-1,TRBJ2-7,-,-,CSASLASPLEQYF,TGCAGCGCATCATTAGCAAGTCCCCTCGAGCAGTACTTC
TRBV4-1,TRBJ2-7,-,-,CASSRNLGPYEQYF,TGCGCCAGCAGCCGAAATTTGGGACCTTACGAGCAGTACTTC
TRBV4-1,TRBJ1-2,-,-,CASSQAIWDGYTF,TGCGCCAGCAGCCAAGCTATTTGGGATGGCTACACCTTC
TRBV5-4,TRBJ2-1,-,few,CASSPIVSNEQFF,TGTGCCAGCAGCCCGATCGTGAGCAATGAGCAGTTCTTC
TRBV9,TRBJ2-1,TRBD2,-,CASSVASGTYNEQFF,TGTGCCAGCAGCGTAGCGAGCGGGACCTACAATGAGCAGTTCTTC
TRBV9,TRBJ1-2,TRBD1,-,CASSADRVDNYGYTF,TGTGCCAGCAGCGCTGACAGGGTTGACAACTATGGCTACACCTTC
TRBV7-2,TRBJ1-1,-,-,CASSLLGAEAFF,TGTGCCAGCAGCTTACTGGGGGCTGAAGCTTTCTTT
TRBV15,TRBJ2-2,-,-,CATSRDSSGELFF,TGTGCCACCAGCAGAGATTCTTCCGGGGAGCTGTTTTTT
TRBV7-9,TRBJ1-1,-,-,CASSAGMTEAFF,TGTGCCAGCAGCGCAGGGATGACTGAAGCTTTCTTT
TRBV12-3/TRBV12-4,TRBJ2-7,TRBD1,-,CASSGTGTYEQYF,TGTGCCAGTTCCGGGACAGGCACCTACGAGCAGTACTTC
TRBV19,TRBJ2-5,-,-,CASSTRDTRESETQYF,TGTGCCAGTAGTACTCGGGATACACGGGAGTCGGAGACCCAGTACTTC
TRBV12-3/TRBV12-4,TRBJ2-2,-,-,CASSLDGELFF,TGTGCCAGCAGTCTGGACGGGGAGCTGTTTTTT
TRBV2,TRBJ1-1,-,-,CASISKNTEAFF,TGTGCCAGCATCTCCAAGAACACTGAAGCTTTCTTT
TRBV5-4,TRBJ2-7,-,-,CASSSRGVSYEQYF,TGTGCCAGCAGCTCTAGGGGGGTGTCCTACGAGCAGTACTTC
TRBV5-6,TRBJ2-3,TRBD1,-,CASTRWTGLADTQYF,TGTGCCAGCACCCGGTGGACAGGGCTCGCAGATACGCAGTATTTT
TRBV5-1,TRBJ2-3,TRBD2,-,CASSWTSGGSDTQYF,TGCGCCAGCAGCTGGACTAGCGGGGGGTCAGATACGCAGTATTTT
TRBV4-3,TRBJ1-4,-,-,CASSQEFGRQKLFF,TGCGCCAGCAGCCAAGAATTTGGCAGGCAAAAACTGTTTTTT
TRBV5-5,TRBJ1-2,-,once,CASSLEAPPRYTF,TGTGCCAGCAGCTTGGAGGCACCACCAAGGTACACCTTC
TRBV6-4,TRBJ2-2,-,-,CASSAYPGSTGELFF,TGTGCCAGCAGTGCATACCCGGGTTCCACCGGGGAGCTGTTTTTT
TRBV30,TRBJ2-6,-,few,CAWTGAFLGANVLTF,TGTGCCTGGACAGGGGCGTTCCTTGGGGCCAACGTCCTGACTTTC
TRBV4-3,TRBJ2-7,-,-,CASSQEGFAGENPYQQYF,TGCGCCAGCAGCCAAGAGGGGTTTGCGGGCGAAAACCCCTACCAGCAGTACTTC
TRBV2,TRBJ2-1,TRBD2,-,CASSQGTSGDEQFF,TGTGCCAGCAGCCAAGGGACTAGCGGGGATGAGCAGTTCTTC
TRBV5-5,TRBJ1-2,-,-,CASSLGQPYGYTF,TGTGCCAGCAGCTTGGGACAGCCGTATGGCTACACCTTC
TRBV10-2,TRBJ2-7,-,-,CASSGGDLGREQYF,TGCGCCAGCAGTGGTGGGGATCTGGGGCGCGAGCAGTACTTC
TRBV4-2,TRBJ2-5,-,-,CASSQDSSQETQYF,TGTGCCAGCAGCCAAGACTCCTCTCAGGAGACCCAGTACTTC
TRBV4-1,TRBJ2-7,TRBD2,-,CASSLRTSGSSYEQYF,TGCGCCAGCAGCCTTCGGACTAGCGGCAGCTCCTACGAGCAGTACTTC
TRBV6-5,TRBJ2-5,TRBD1,-,CASRVTGGAETQYF,TGTGCCAGCAGGGTGACAGGGGGCGCGGAGACCCAGTACTTC
TRBV6-5,TRBJ1-1,-,-,CASSYGSERMNTEAFF,TGTGCCAGCAGTTACGGGTCAGAACGCATGAACACTGAAGCTTTCTTT
TRBV5-1,TRBJ2-3,-,-,CASRTTGFTDTQYF,TGCGCCAGCAGAACTACAGGGTTCACAGATACGCAGTATTTT
TRBV2,TRBJ1-4,-,once,CASSESENEKLFF,TGTGCCAGCAGTGAATCGGAAAATGAAAAACTGTTTTTT
TRBV7-9,TRBJ1-2,-,-,CASSLAQRHDYGYTF,TGTGCCAGCAGCTTAGCGCAACGGCACGACTATGGCTACACCTTC
TRBV29-1,TRBJ1-1,-,few,CSVDRRNTEAFF,TGCAGCGTCGACAGACGGAACACTGAAGCTTTCTTT
TRBV5-1,TRBJ2-7,TRBD1,-,CASSLAGTGAYEQYF,TGCGCCAGCAGCTTGGCCGGGACAGGGGCCTACGAGCAGTACTTC
TRBV21-1,TRBJ2-3,-,-,CARMVADTQYF,TGTGCCAGGATGGTGGCGGATACGCAGTATTTT
TRBV5-5,TRBJ1-5,-,-,CASSLEGGPQHF,TGTGCCAGCAGCTTGGAGGGAGGGCCCCAGCATTTT
TRBV6-5,TRBJ2-7,TRBD1,-,CASRRTGIYEQYF,TGTGCCAGCCGCCGGACAGGGATTTACGAGCAGTACTTC
TRBV14,TRBJ2-4,-,-,CASSHRRAVKNIQYF,TGTGCCAGCAGCCATAGAAGGGCAGTTAAAAACATTCAGTACTTC
TRBV1,TRBJ2-7,-,-,CTSSQDRDQGASYEQYF,TGCACCAGCAGCCAAGATCGAGACCAGGGGGCTTCCTACGAGCAGTACTTC